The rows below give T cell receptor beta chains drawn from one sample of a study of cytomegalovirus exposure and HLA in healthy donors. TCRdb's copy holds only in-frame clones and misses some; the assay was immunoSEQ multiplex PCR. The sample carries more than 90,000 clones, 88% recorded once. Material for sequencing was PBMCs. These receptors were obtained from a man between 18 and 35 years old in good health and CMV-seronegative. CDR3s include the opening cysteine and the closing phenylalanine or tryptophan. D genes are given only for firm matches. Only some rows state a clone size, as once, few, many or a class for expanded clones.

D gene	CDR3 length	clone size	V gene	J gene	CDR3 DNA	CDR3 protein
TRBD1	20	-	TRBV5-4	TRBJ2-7	TGTGCCAGCAGCTTTTCCCTTCGACGAACTGACCGGGACAGAACCTACGAGCAGTACTTC	CASSFSLRRTDRDRTYEQYF
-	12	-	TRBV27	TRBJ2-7	TGTGCCAGCCAACAGGGATCCTACGAGCAGTACTTC	CASQQGSYEQYF
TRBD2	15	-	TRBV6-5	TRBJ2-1	TGTGCCAGCACTTCGACGGGAGGGATGGTTAATGAGCAGTTCTTC	CASTSTGGMVNEQFF
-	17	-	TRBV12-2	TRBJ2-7	TGTGCAAGTCGCTCAATCTTAGCGGGAGGGCCATCCTACGAGCAGTACTTC	CASRSILAGGPSYEQYF
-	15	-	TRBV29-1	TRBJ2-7	TGCAGCGTTGTGGGCGAAGCAGGGTACTCCTACGAGCAGTACTTC	CSVVGEAGYSYEQYF
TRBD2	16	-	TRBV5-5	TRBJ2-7	TGTGCCAGCAGCCCCGGGACGGGAGGCCCCCCCTACGAGCAGTACTTC	CASSPGTGGPPYEQYF
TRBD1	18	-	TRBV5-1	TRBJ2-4	TGCGCCAGCAGCTCGGGACTTGGGACAGGGGCTGGCAAAAACATTCAGTACTTC	CASSSGLGTGAGKNIQYF
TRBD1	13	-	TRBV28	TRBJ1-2	TGTGCCAGCAGAGAGACAGGGGGGTCTGGCTACACCTTC	CASRETGGSGYTF
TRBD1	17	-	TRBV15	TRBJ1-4	TGTGCCACCAGCAGAGATTTGGACAGGGGGACTGATGAAAAACTGTTTTTT	CATSRDLDRGTDEKLFF
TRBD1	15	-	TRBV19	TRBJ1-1	TGTGCCAGTAGAAAAGAAGGGACAGGGAGGACTGAAGCTTTCTTT	CASRKEGTGRTEAFF
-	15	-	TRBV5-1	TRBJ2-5	TGCGCCAGCAGCTTGGGAACAGCTCCAAAAGAGACCCAGTACTTC	CASSLGTAPKETQYF
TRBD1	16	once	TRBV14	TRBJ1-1	TGTGCCAGCAGCCAAGCCGACGGGACAGAGCACACTGAAGCTTTCTTT	CASSQADGTEHTEAFF
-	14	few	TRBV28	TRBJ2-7	TGTGCCAGCAGCATTATCACAGGGAACTACGAGCAGTACTTC	CASSIITGNYEQYF
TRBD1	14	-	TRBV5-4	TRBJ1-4	TGTGCCAGCAGTAACAGGGGGCGCGATGAAAAACTGTTTTTT	CASSNRGRDEKLFF
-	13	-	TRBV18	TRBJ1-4	TGTGCCAGCTCACTTGGACAGAATGAAAAACTGTTTTTT	CASSLGQNEKLFF
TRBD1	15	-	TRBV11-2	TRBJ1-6	TGTGCCAGCAGCAAAAACAGGGGATATAATTCACCCCTCCACTTT	CASSKNRGYNSPLHF
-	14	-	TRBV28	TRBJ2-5	TGTGCCAGCAGGCTCCCTGGCGGGAAAGAGACCCAGTACTTC	CASRLPGGKETQYF
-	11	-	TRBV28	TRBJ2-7	TGTGCCAGCATGGAGGTATACGAGCAGTACTTC	CASMEVYEQYF
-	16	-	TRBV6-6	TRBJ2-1	TGTGCCAGCAGTTACGGCCTTTCAGGGATTATCGATGAGCAGTTCTTC	CASSYGLSGIIDEQFF
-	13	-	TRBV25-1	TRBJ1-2	TGTGCCAGCAGTGAATACGGGAACCGTGGCTACACCTTC	CASSEYGNRGYTF
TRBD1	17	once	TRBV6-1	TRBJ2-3	TGTGCCAGCAGTGAAACCCTTCAGGGGGTTAGCACAGATACGCAGTATTTT	CASSETLQGVSTDTQYF
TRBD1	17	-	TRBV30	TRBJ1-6	TGTGCCTGGAGACCCATGGACAGGGCCGTCTATAATTCACCCCTCCACTTT	CAWRPMDRAVYNSPLHF
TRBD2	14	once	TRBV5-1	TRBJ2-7	TGCGCCAGCAGCCCCGATGGGGGGGCCTACGAGCAGTACTTC	CASSPDGGAYEQYF
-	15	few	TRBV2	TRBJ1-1	TGTGCCAGCAGGATCTCGAGACAGGCGAACACTGAAGCTTTCTTT	CASRISRQANTEAFF
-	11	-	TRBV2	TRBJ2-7	TGTGCCAGCAGTGCAGGGTACGAGCAGTACTTC	CASSAGYEQYF
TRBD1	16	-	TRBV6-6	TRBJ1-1	TGTGCCAGCAGTTACGGGCCTGACAGGGCGGACACTGAAGCTTTCTTT	CASSYGPDRADTEAFF
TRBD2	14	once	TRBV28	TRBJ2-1	TGTGCCAGCAGTTTATGGCTAGCGGGAAATGAGCAGTTCTTC	CASSLWLAGNEQFF
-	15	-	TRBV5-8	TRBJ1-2	TGTGCCAGCAGCCGAAACATGGACACGGGCTATGGCTACACCTTC	CASSRNMDTGYGYTF
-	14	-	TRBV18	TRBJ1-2	TGTGCCAGCTCACCACCGCCGACAGGCTATGGCTACACCTTC	CASSPPPTGYGYTF
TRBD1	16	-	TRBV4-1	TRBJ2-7	TGCGCCAGCAGCCAGGGACAGGGTGGGATCTCCTACGAGCAGTACTTC	CASSQGQGGISYEQYF
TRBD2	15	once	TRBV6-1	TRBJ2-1	TGTGCCAGCAGTGAACTAGCGGGGGGTTACAATGAGCAGTTCTTC	CASSELAGGYNEQFF
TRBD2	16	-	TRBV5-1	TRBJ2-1	TGCGCCAGCAGCTTAGGATCTAGCGGGAGCCTAAATGAGCAGTTCTTC	CASSLGSSGSLNEQFF
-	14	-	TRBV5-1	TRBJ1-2	TGCGCCAGCAGCTTGGATCTGCGTGGCTATGGCTACACCTTC	CASSLDLRGYGYTF
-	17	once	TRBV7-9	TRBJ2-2	TGTGCCAGCAGCTTAACTAAGACAGATCCGAACACCGGGGAGCTGTTTTTT	CASSLTKTDPNTGELFF
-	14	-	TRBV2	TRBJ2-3	TGTGCCAGCAGCCCCGGGAGAGCGGCAGATACGCAGTATTTT	CASSPGRAADTQYF
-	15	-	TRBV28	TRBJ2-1	TGTGCCAGCATCCTACAAGCGGTCTCCTACAATGAGCAGTTCTTC	CASILQAVSYNEQFF
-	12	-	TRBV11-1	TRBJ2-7	TGTGCCAGCAGCTTCTCAGGGCACGAGCAGTACTTC	CASSFSGHEQYF
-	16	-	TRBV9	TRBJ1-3	TGTGCCAGCAGCACGAATCCCGGCAGGGATGGAAACACCATATATTTT	CASSTNPGRDGNTIYF
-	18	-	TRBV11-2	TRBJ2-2	TGTGCCAGCAGCAGAACACCGGGACTTGACGATAGGACCGGGGAGCTGTTTTTT	CASSRTPGLDDRTGELFF
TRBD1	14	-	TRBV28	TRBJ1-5	TGTGCCAGCAGCCCAGACAGGGAGAGTCAGCCCCAGCATTTT	CASSPDRESQPQHF
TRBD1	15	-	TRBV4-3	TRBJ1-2	TGCGCCAGCAGCCAAGGAACCGGGACAGGGGCTGGCTACACCTTC	CASSQGTGTGAGYTF
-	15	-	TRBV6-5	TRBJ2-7	TGTGCCAGCAGTTACTCCGGGACTGGGGGGTACGAGCAGTACTTC	CASSYSGTGGYEQYF
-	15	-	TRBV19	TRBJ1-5	TGTGCCAGTAGTGGCAGAAAGTATAGCAATCAGCCCCAGCATTTT	CASSGRKYSNQPQHF
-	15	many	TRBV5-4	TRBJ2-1	TGTGCCAGCAGCTTGGACTTCGTCTCCTACAATGAGCAGTTCTTC	CASSLDFVSYNEQFF
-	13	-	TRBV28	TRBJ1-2	TGTGCCAGCAGTCCTGGGGGGGCCAGGGGCTACACCTTC	CASSPGGARGYTF
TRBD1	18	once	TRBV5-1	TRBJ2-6	TGCGCCAGCAGCTTGGCAGGGGGTTATTCATCTGGGGCCAACGTCCTGACTTTC	CASSLAGGYSSGANVLTF
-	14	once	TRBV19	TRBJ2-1	TGTGCCAGTAGTATCGGGACACGCTACAATGAGCAGTTCTTC	CASSIGTRYNEQFF
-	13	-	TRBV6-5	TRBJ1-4	TGTGCCAGCAGTTCCTCCCGGGATGAAAAACTGTTTTTT	CASSSSRDEKLFF
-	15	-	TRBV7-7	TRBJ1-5	TGTGCCAGCAGCTTAGCCAGGCTTAGCAATCAGCCCCAGCATTTT	CASSLARLSNQPQHF
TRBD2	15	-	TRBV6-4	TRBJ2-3	TGTGCCAGCAGCCCCATAGCGGGAGGAGGAGATACGCAGTATTTT	CASSPIAGGGDTQYF